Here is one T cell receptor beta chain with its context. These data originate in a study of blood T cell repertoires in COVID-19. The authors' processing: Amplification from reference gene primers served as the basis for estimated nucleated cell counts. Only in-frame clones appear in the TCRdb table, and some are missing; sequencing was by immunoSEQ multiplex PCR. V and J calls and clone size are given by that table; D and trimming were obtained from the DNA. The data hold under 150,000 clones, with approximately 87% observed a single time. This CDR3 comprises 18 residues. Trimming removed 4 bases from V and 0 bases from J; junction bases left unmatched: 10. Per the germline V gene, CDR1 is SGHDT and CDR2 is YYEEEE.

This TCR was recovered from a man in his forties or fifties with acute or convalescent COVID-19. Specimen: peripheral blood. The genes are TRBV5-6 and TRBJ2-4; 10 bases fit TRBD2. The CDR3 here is CASSIMGLASLAKNIQYF. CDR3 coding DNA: TGTGCCAGCAGCATAATGGGACTAGCGTCTCTAGCCAAAAACATTCAGTACTTC.